The T cell receptor (beta chain) under discussion was sequenced for a study of beta chain features in type 1 diabetes. The authors sorted CD4+ naive, central memory, regulatory and stem cell-like memory cells via CD45RO/CCR7/CD25/CD127/CD95/CD27. Germline assignment: CDR1 SGHTA and CDR2 FQGNSA. The length of the CDR3 is 14 residues. V gave up 2 bases and J gave up 8 bases; unmatched junction bases: 7. As every portion of the isolated RNA was reverse transcribed, the sequencing read expressed TCRB transcripts. Repertoires were generated with immunoSEQ multiplex PCR, while TCRdb's copy carries only in-frame clones and drops some. Among 330,000 or so clones listed, 20% were seen once.

The TCR was taken from a woman aged 18-35 years in good health. The V and J genes are TRBV7-2 and TRBJ2-3; 7 bases line up with TRBD2. Source material: naive CD4+ T cells from blood. This CDR3 is CASSLSTGGGTQYF. Written as DNA, the CDR3 is TGTGCCAGCAGCTTAAGTACGGGAGGAGGTACGCAGTATTTT.